This entry lists 8 T cell receptor beta chains sequenced from one sample in a study of blood T cells in healthy people across ages. Alongside a J-beta primer mix, a sample-barcoded 5' primer served in a second PCR lasting about 6 to 12 cycles. From the 5' RACE reads, TCRdb called clonotypes with MiXCR, one entry per CDR3 protein. Of roughly 1 million distinct CDR3 sequences in the sample, approximately 25% were seen once. This sample was shared with a second study, whose subject was T cells of mothers and their children.

Input material: blood. These receptors were collected from a girl aged 2 to 9 in good health.

The chain employs TRBV6-5 and TRBJ1-1; D is possibly TRBD1 (5 bases). Trimming removed 3 bases at V and 8 bases at J, with 19 bases between. Germline V CDR1 and CDR2: MNHEY, SVGAGI. The CDR3 is 15 amino acids. For the CDR3, the DNA is TGTGCCAGCAGTTATTTCTCTGGGGACGGAGAAGAAGCTTTCTTT. This encodes CASSYFSGDGEEAFF.

The CDR3: CASSLPGQVGYGYTF. In DNA form, the CDR3 reads TGTGCCAGCAGTTTACCGGGTCAGGTGGGCTATGGCTACACCTTC. The J gene is TRBJ1-2, the V gene TRBV28; no definite D call. Between the trimmed V and J ends, which lost 2 bases and 4 bases, there was a span of 14 bases. In germline, CDR1 is MDHEN, CDR2 SYDVKM. CDR3 length: 15 amino acids.

In this sample, this clonotype turned up a few times. The chain recombines TRBV29-1 with TRBJ2-5; the D gene is possibly TRBD1 (7 bases). CDR3 length equals 11 residues. With 7 bases removed from V and 11 bases from J, the gap between germline ends came to 17 bases. Germline V gene sequence: CDR1 SQVTM, CDR2 ANQGSEA. CDR3 sequence: CSAGTPDRQYF. The CDR3 DNA is TGCAGCGCCGGGACTCCGGACAGGCAGTACTTC. Filled out from reference TRBV29-1 and TRBJ2-5, the complete variable domain reads SAVISQKPSRDICQRGTSLTIQCQVDSQVTMMFWYRQQPGQSLTLIATANQGSEATYESGFVIDKFPISRPNLTFSTLTVSNMSPEDSSIYLCSAGTPDRQYFGPGTRLLVL.

The chain combines TRBV5-5 with TRBJ2-1; TRBD2 agrees at 12 bases. Trimming took 5 bases from V and 4 from J; bases not matched to a gene: 10. From germline, CDR1 is SGHKS and CDR2 YYEKEE (reference sequence). This CDR3 comprises 17 residues. CDR3 DNA sequence: TGTGCCAGCAGTTGGACTAGCGGGAAGAGTGGGTACAATGAGCAGTTCTTC. It encodes CASSWTSGKSGYNEQFF.

The rearrangement links TRBV6-1 to TRBJ2-1; no clear D. CDR1 is MNHNS, CDR2 SASEGT, per germline. The CDR3 length is 14 residues. V lost 0 bases to trimming and J lost 4 bases, with 7 bases between them. As DNA, the CDR3 is TGTGCCAGCAGTGAAGCGTGGCAATACAATGAGCAGTTCTTC. It translates to CASSEAWQYNEQFF.

This chain joins TRBV2 and TRBJ2-1, with 10 positions matching TRBD2. The ends lost 2 bases at V and 7 bases at J; junction bases unmatched: 5. The length of the CDR3 is 15 residues. Germline CDR1 is SNHLY and CDR2 is FYNNEI. The CDR3 DNA reads TGTGCCAGCAGTGAATCCGCTAGCGGGGGTAATGAGCAGTTCTTC. Its protein is CASSESASGGNEQFF.

The chain combines TRBV29-1 with TRBJ2-7; 10 nucleotides match TRBD2. CDR1 is SQVTM and CDR2 is ANQGSEA in the germline V gene. The V gene end was trimmed by 4 bases and the J gene end by 4 bases; junction bases not matched to a gene: 4. CDR3 length: 13 amino acids. CDR3 region: CSVVSSGSYEQYF. The CDR3 DNA reads TGCAGCGTTGTGTCTAGCGGGAGTTACGAGCAGTACTTC.

In its sample, this clonotype was seen a few times. The DNA for the CDR3 is TGTGCCAGCAGTGAGAGCGGGAGAGCCTACGAGCAGTACTTC. This sequence encodes CASSESGRAYEQYF. The chain couples TRBV2 to TRBJ2-7; 8 bases are shared with TRBD2. V dropped 3 bases and J dropped 2; count of bases not matched to a gene: 3. The V gene's germline CDR1 is SNHLY and CDR2 FYNNEI. The CDR3 is 14 amino acids.